These 30 T cell receptor beta chains were all obtained from the same sample, sequenced in a study of post-analysis software for immune sequencing data. General study results and limits: Compared with controls, patients had more of about 5 TRBV segments, including TRBV5-6, TRBV5-1 and TRBV20-1.

Unique molecular identifiers were present in the TCR beta cDNA libraries. TCRdb called the PCR reads again in MiXCR, with one record for every CDR3 protein. The sample includes hundreds of thousands of distinct CDR3 sequences, approximately 60% of them seen just once. The antigens these receptors bind are not known. Sequenced sample: blood. The receptors stem from a girl aged 2-10 years with multiple sclerosis.

V and J are TRBV3-1 and TRBJ2-7; D is ambiguous. The CDR3 extends over 16 amino acids. V was trimmed by 1 base and J by 3 bases, leaving 16 bases between them. Germline V gives CDR1 LGHDT, CDR2 YNNKEL (reference sequence). CDR3 amino acids: CASSQGILVSGYEQYF. CDR3 coding DNA: TGTGCCAGCAGCCAAGGAATTCTAGTGTCTGGCTACGAGCAGTACTTC.

This clonotype was recorded a few times. V is TRBV7-3 and J is TRBJ2-7; TRBD2 matches 9 bases. The CDR3 is 15 residues long. V shed 3 bases and J 3 bases; nucleotides not matched to a gene: 6. CDR1 is SGHTA, CDR2 FQGTGA, per germline. DNA for the CDR3: TGTGCCAGCAGCTTGGAGGGGACTAGCAGCTACGAGCAGTACTTC. Protein: CASSLEGTSSYEQYF.

This clonotype has only a few counts. This chain joins TRBV7-9 and TRBJ2-5; possibly TRBD1 for D (5 bases). The CDR3 is 17 amino acids. Per the germline V gene, CDR1 is SEHNR and CDR2 is FQNEAQ (reference sequence). The V gene lost 5 bases and the J gene lost 2 bases, with 21 bases spanning the gap. In nucleotides, the CDR3 is TGTGCCAGCAGCACAACCCAGGGCCCCGAGGCACAAGAGACCCAGTACTTC. Residues: CASSTTQGPEAQETQYF.

This clonotype has only a few counts. The chain employs TRBV12-3 or TRBV12-4 and TRBJ1-2, with 8 bases matching TRBD1. The CDR3 is 13 residues long. The J segment lost 7 bases and the V segment lost 4 bases, leaving 5 bases of the junction unmatched. This CDR3 reads CASSSQGAIGYTF. In DNA form, the CDR3 reads TGTGCCAGCAGTTCGCAGGGGGCGATTGGCTACACCTTC.

Points on this clonotype: One end of the junction is discordant with germline, which a read error may explain. The chain combines TRBV5-1 with TRBJ1-2, with unresolved D. Germline V lookup: CDR1 SGHRS, CDR2 YFSETQ. This CDR3 spans 13 amino acids. The CDR3 sequence: CAGSLAANYGYTF. The CDR3, as DNA: TGCGCCGGCAGCTTGGCAGCTAACTATGGCTACACCTTC. The whole variable domain, filled in from reference TRBV5-1 and TRBJ1-2, reads KAGVTQTPRYLIKTRGQQVTLSCSPISGHRSVSWYQQTPGQGLQFLFEYFSETQRNKGNFPGRFSGRQFSNSRSEMNVSTLELGDSALYLCAGSLAANYGYTFGSGTRLTVV.

This clonotype was found a few times. This chain connects TRBV12-3 or TRBV12-4 to TRBJ2-4, with 8 bases matching TRBD2. The CDR3 has 17 amino acids. With V trimmed by 6 bases and J by 0 bases, 10 bases remained unmatched. This CDR3 reads CASSTRSGGLAKNIQYF. CDR3 sequence (DNA): TGTGCCAGCAGCACTCGGAGCGGGGGACTAGCCAAAAACATTCAGTACTTC.

This chain links TRBV5-6 with TRBJ1-2, with a possible D match to TRBD1 (6 bases). CDR1 and CDR2 (germline): SGHDT, YYEEEE. The CDR3 sequence is 14 residues long. The V end lost 4 bases, the J end lost 5 bases, and 15 bases lay between the germline ends. The CDR3 nucleotides are TGTGCCAGCAGCAGGGGGTCTGTGGGTTATGGCTACACCTTC. It yields the protein CASSRGSVGYGYTF.

This chain links TRBV20-1 with TRBJ2-1; 10 nucleotides align to TRBD2. Germline values: CDR1 DFQATT, CDR2 SNEGSKA (reference sequence). J was trimmed by 2 bases and V by 3 bases; bases with no gene match: 13. This CDR3 has 18 amino acids. The CDR3, as DNA: TGCAGTGCTAGGGAAGCGGGGGGGCAGCTCTCCCCCTACAATGAGCAGTTCTTC. Translation: CSAREAGGQLSPYNEQFF.

This clonotype has more than one count but fewer than ten. The J gene is TRBJ1-2, the V gene TRBV7-3, with no clear D. CDR1 is SGHTA, CDR2 FQGTGA, per germline. The CDR3 length is 15 residues. Deletions cut 1 base from V and 3 bases from J, with 12 bases between. The CDR3 loop is CASSLIGGSDYGYTF. In DNA form, the CDR3 reads TGTGCCAGCAGCTTAATCGGAGGGTCCGACTATGGCTACACCTTC. Full variable domain (rest looked up from reference TRBV7-3 and TRBJ1-2): GAGVSQTPSNKVTEKGKYVELRCDPISGHTALYWYRQSLGQGPEFLIYFQGTGAADDSGLPNDRFFAVRPEGSVSTLKIQRTERGDSAVYLCASSLIGGSDYGYTFGSGTRLTVV.

This clonotype appeared a few times. The rearrangement uses TRBV7-8 and TRBJ2-7, with D unresolved. CDR3 size: 14 residues. Trimming removed 4 bases at V and 3 bases at J, with 13 bases between. Looked up from germline, CDR1 is SGHVS and CDR2 is FQNEAQ. CDR3 loop: CASSYTDRLYEQYF. The CDR3 region has the DNA TGTGCCAGCAGCTATACAGACCGCCTCTACGAGCAGTACTTC.

The chain uses TRBV29-1 and TRBJ1-5; TRBD1 agrees at 8 bases. This CDR3 region has 16 residues. The V segment lost 7 bases and the J segment 0 bases; nucleotides outside the gene matches: 11. CDR1 and CDR2 from the germline V gene are SQVTM and ANQGSEA. The CDR3 nucleotides read TGCAGCGCCCCCCCAGGGGGCAGGTATAGCAATCAGCCCCAGCATTTT. Its translation is CSAPPGGRYSNQPQHF. The full variable domain, with the rest looked up from reference TRBV29-1 and TRBJ1-5, is SAVISQKPSRDICQRGTSLTIQCQVDSQVTMMFWYRQQPGQSLTLIATANQGSEATYESGFVIDKFPISRPNLTFSTLTVSNMSPEDSSIYLCSAPPGGRYSNQPQHFGDGTRLSIL.

The gene calls are TRBV20-1 and TRBJ2-7; D gene unclear. The CDR3 is 13 residues long. V gave up 0 bases and J gave up 2 bases, with 8 bases separating them. Per the germline V gene, CDR1 is DFQATT and CDR2 is SNEGSKA (reference sequence). In DNA, the CDR3 is TGCAGTGCTAGAGACCTGACGGCCTACGAGCAGTACTTC. It specifies CSARDLTAYEQYF.

This clonotype was recorded once. The V and J genes are TRBV29-1 and TRBJ2-3; weak D call: TRBD1 (6 bases). The CDR3 has 15 amino acids. CDR1 SQVTM and CDR2 ANQGSEA come from the germline V gene. V lost 5 bases to trimming and J lost 3 bases, with 18 bases between them. The CDR3 nucleotides read TGCAGCGTTACCCAGACAGGAACCAAGACAGATACGCAGTATTTT. Its translation is CSVTQTGTKTDTQYF.

V gene TRBV20-1 combines with J gene TRBJ2-7, with TRBD1 matching over 8 bases. The J call is doubtful: the DNA matches TRBJ2-5 better. The CDR3 covers 21 residues. Germline V lookup: CDR1 DFQATT, CDR2 SNEGSKA (reference sequence). CDR3 amino acids: CSAREPTGAHGIRAWGETQYF. Written as DNA, the CDR3 is TGCAGTGCTAGGGAACCGACAGGGGCCCACGGAATAAGGGCTTGGGGAGAGACCCAGTACTTC.

V and J are TRBV27 and TRBJ2-2, with TRBD2 matching 7 bases. Germline assignment: CDR1 MNHEY and CDR2 SMNVEV (reference sequence). Trimming removed 5 bases from V and 3 bases from J; junction bases left unmatched: 6. The length of the CDR3 is 15 residues. The CDR3 loop reads CASSTSGRDTGELFF. DNA of the CDR3: TGTGCCAGCAGTACGTCAGGGAGGGACACCGGGGAGCTGTTTTTT.

This clonotype was seen a handful of times. This chain joins TRBV4-2 and TRBJ2-3; D is perhaps TRBD2 (5 bases). This CDR3 contains 17 residues. Germline V gene sequence: CDR1 LGHNA, CDR2 YNFKEQ. With 1 base removed from V and 0 bases from J, the gap between germline ends came to 14 bases. CDR3 DNA sequence: TGTGCCAGCAGCCAAGTAGCTAGCACCTCTAGCACAGATACGCAGTATTTT. Its translation is CASSQVASTSSTDTQYF.

With regard to this clonotype: The junction departs from germline at one end; a sequencing error may be responsible. The V gene is TRBV6-2 or TRBV6-3, the J gene TRBJ2-3; 11 bases agree with TRBD2. Germline CDR1 reads MNHEY; CDR2 reads SVGEGT. The CDR3 is made up of 17 amino acids. CDR3 protein: CAGSYPPSGGRRDTQYF. CDR3 sequence (DNA): TGTGCCGGCAGTTACCCGCCTAGCGGGGGGAGAAGAGATACGCAGTATTTT.

This clonotype was detected a few times. J is TRBJ1-5 and V is TRBV20-1; 7 positions match TRBD1. The CDR3 length is 13 residues. Germline lookup yields CDR1 DFQATT and CDR2 SNEGSKA (reference sequence). Germline trimming cut 5 bases from V and 5 bases from J; bases unmatched to any gene: 6. As DNA, the CDR3 is TGCAGTGCTCGACAGGGCACCCATCAGCCCCAGCATTTT. Its protein is CSARQGTHQPQHF.

A word on this clonotype: An end of the junction differs from the germline gene, which may be a read error. The chain recombines TRBV20-1 with TRBJ1-2; D remains unclear. Germline CDR1 and CDR2: DFQATT and SNEGSKA (reference sequence). The CDR3 extends over 11 amino acids. Here the CDR3 DNA reads TGCAGTGCTGGAGATGAATGGGGCTACACCTTC. Translated, it gives CSAGDEWGYTF.

The rearrangement links TRBV29-1 to TRBJ1-1, with a tentative D call TRBD1 (5 bases). Germline CDR1 reads SQVTM; CDR2 reads ANQGSEA. This CDR3 contains 12 residues. Trimming removed 7 bases at V and 3 bases at J, with 12 bases between. The CDR3 nucleotides are TGCAGCGGCCAACAGGAGTACACTGAAGCTTTCTTT. This encodes CSGQQEYTEAFF.

A word on this clonotype: Germline and junction disagree at one end, which may indicate a read error. This chain connects TRBV12-3 or TRBV12-4 to TRBJ2-6; 11 bases line up with TRBD1. The CDR3 is 18 residues long. CDR3 sequence: CASSPRDRGFFGANVPTF. The CDR3 coding sequence is TGTGCCAGCAGTCCGCGGGACAGGGGGTTCTTTGGGGCCAACGTCCCGACTTTC.

The chain's CDR3 is CASSPNIGQTNIQYF. As DNA, the CDR3 is TGTGCCAGCAGCCCAAACATTGGACAGACAAACATTCAGTACTTC. The rearrangement joins TRBV9 to TRBJ2-4; the D gene is possibly TRBD1 (6 bases). Germline assignment: CDR1 SGDLS and CDR2 YYNGEE. This CDR3 region has 15 residues. V was clipped by 4 bases and J by 6 bases, with 17 bases between them.

This chain connects TRBV7-2 to TRBJ1-5; possibly TRBD1 for D (5 bases). Germline lookup yields CDR1 SGHTA and CDR2 FQGNSA. This CDR3 region has 15 residues. Deletions cut 1 base from V and 5 bases from J, with 12 bases between. CDR3 coding DNA: TGTGCCAGCAGCTTAGATCGGGGGTCAGATCAGCCCCAGCATTTT. Translated, it gives CASSLDRGSDQPQHF. Using reference TRBV7-2 and TRBJ1-5 for the parts outside the CDR3, the full variable domain is GAGVSQSPSNKVTEKGKDVELRCDPISGHTALYWYRQSLGQGLEFLIYFQGNSAPDKSGLPSDRFSAERTGGSVSTLTIQRTQQEDSAVYLCASSLDRGSDQPQHFGDGTRLSIL.

The rearrangement uses TRBV30 and TRBJ1-1, with 9 bases identical to TRBD1. Germline CDR1 reads GTSNPN; CDR2 reads SVGIG (reference sequence). This CDR3 spans 13 amino acids. V lost 5 bases, J lost 1 base, and 2 bases stayed unmatched. CDR3: CAWGTGWNTEAFF. The CDR3 nucleotides read TGTGCCTGGGGGACAGGGTGGAACACTGAAGCTTTCTTT.

The V and J genes are TRBV10-1 and TRBJ2-1; 10 bases align to TRBD2. Unmatched junction bases numbered 19, after V lost 7 bases and J lost 10 bases. CDR3 length equals 17 residues. Germline V gives CDR1 WNHNN, CDR2 SYGVQD (reference sequence). The DNA of the CDR3 is TGCGCCAGCACCCAGTCACGGACTAGCGGACCCAGATCCGAGCAGTTCTTC. It translates to CASTQSRTSGPRSEQFF.

This chain links TRBV2 with TRBJ1-1; D is possibly TRBD1 (6 bases). This CDR3 is 14 amino acids long. The germline V and J ends were trimmed by 5 bases and 6 bases, with 16 bases remaining between them. CDR1 and CDR2 from the germline V gene are SNHLY and FYNNEI. CDR3 coding DNA: TGTGCCAGCAGTACCATCCACAGGGCCCCTGAAGCTTTCTTT. It yields the protein CASSTIHRAPEAFF.

This clonotype was seen once. This chain connects TRBV7-9 to TRBJ1-5; D remains unclear. CDR3 length: 13 amino acids. V dropped 6 bases and J dropped 7 bases, with 13 bases sitting between them. Germline V gives CDR1 SEHNR, CDR2 FQNEAQ (reference sequence). Here the CDR3 reads CASSRGPSQPQHF. The CDR3 coding sequence is TGTGCCAGCAGTCGCGGACCTTCGCAGCCCCAGCATTTT.

The chain carries TRBV6-5 and TRBJ2-1; no reliable D call. Looked up from germline, CDR1 is MNHEY and CDR2 is SVGAGI. This CDR3 contains 13 residues. The germline V and J ends were trimmed by 4 bases and 0 bases, with 4 bases remaining between them. In nucleotides, the CDR3 is TGTGCCAGCAGTTCACTCTCCTACAATGAGCAGTTCTTC. Its protein product is CASSSLSYNEQFF.

V is TRBV20-1 and J is TRBJ2-1; 10 bases match TRBD2. The DNA end lines up better with TRBJ2-7; the J call may be wrong. The germline V gene has CDR1 DFQATT and CDR2 SNEGSKA (reference sequence). CDR3 size: 16 residues. CDR3 DNA sequence: TGCAGTGCTAGGGGGAGCGGGGGGGCTACCTACAATGAGCAGTACTTC. This sequence encodes CSARGSGGATYNEQYF.

J is TRBJ2-1 and V is TRBV7-9; 8 bases match TRBD2. The CDR3 runs to 16 residues. Looked up from germline, CDR1 is SEHNR and CDR2 is FQNEAQ (reference sequence). Unmatched junction bases numbered 7, after V lost 6 bases and J lost 0 bases. The CDR3 nucleotides are TGTGCCAGCAGTTTGAGGGCGGGGGGCTCCTACAATGAGCAGTTCTTC. Its translation is CASSLRAGGSYNEQFF.